The 14 T cell receptor beta chains reported below all come from one sample, sequenced in a study of identical twins. TCRdb reprocessed the 5' RACE reads with MiXCR, giving one entry per CDR3 protein. Of hundreds of thousands of distinct CDR3 sequences in the sample, over 9% are singletons; the top ten hold around 1.6%. In addition, the sample was reused for a study of yellow fever vaccine responses in identical twins.

The specimen was PBMCs. Receptors were obtained from a woman younger than 30 in good health.

This clonotype was counted many times. V and J are TRBV7-9 and TRBJ2-1; a weak D match, TRBD2 (6 bases). Trimming pared 2 bases from V and 7 bases from J, leaving 18 bases between. Germline V lookup: CDR1 SEHNR, CDR2 FQNEAQ (reference sequence). The CDR3 covers 16 residues. The CDR3, as DNA: TGTGCCAGCAGCTTATGGAAACTAGCCGAGGAAAATGAGCAGTTCTTC. It yields the protein CASSLWKLAEENEQFF.

This chain connects TRBV20-1 to TRBJ2-1; 15 bases align to TRBD2. This CDR3 has 18 amino acids. Unmatched junction bases numbered 15, after V lost 3 bases and J lost 9 bases. From germline, CDR1 is DFQATT and CDR2 SNEGSKA (reference sequence). The CDR3 nucleotides are TGCAGTGCTAGTAGCGGGACTAGCGGGGGGAAAAGCCGGTTTGAGCAGTTCTTC. Its translation: CSASSGTSGGKSRFEQFF.

This chain connects TRBV20-1 to TRBJ2-1; 8 nucleotides line up with TRBD1. The germline gives CDR1 DFQATT, CDR2 SNEGSKA (reference sequence). This CDR3 spans 14 amino acids. The V and J ends lost 5 bases and 4 bases, in that order; junction bases with no gene match: 7. As DNA, the CDR3 is TGCAGTGCTGATGCGGGACAGGTATACAATGAGCAGTTCTTC. Protein sequence: CSADAGQVYNEQFF.

This clonotype was seen more than once but under ten times. The chain links TRBV3-1 to TRBJ1-2; a possible D gene is TRBD1 (6 bases). Germline CDR1 is LGHDT and CDR2 is YNNKEL (reference sequence). The CDR3 is 14 amino acids. Trimming cost V 1 base and J 8 bases, with 14 bases left between them. This chain's CDR3 is CASSQGGAGGGYTF. CDR3 nucleotides: TGTGCCAGCAGCCAAGGGGGGGCCGGTGGAGGCTACACCTTC.

In its sample, this clonotype was seen a few times. V usage is TRBV5-6 and J usage is TRBJ2-4; no reliable D call. The CDR3 totals 17 residues. Germline V gene lookup returns CDR1 SGHDT and CDR2 YYEEEE. Trimming stripped 1 base from V and 1 base from J, with 15 bases between. In DNA, the CDR3 is TGTGCCAGCAGCTTGTCACTCTCAGAGAGGGCCAAAAACATTCAGTACTTC. Amino acids: CASSLSLSERAKNIQYF.

This clonotype was recorded many times. Here the CDR3 reads CASSPRTGEPGYTF. Here the CDR3 DNA reads TGTGCCAGCAGTCCCAGGACGGGCGAGCCGGGCTACACCTTC. The gene calls are TRBV6-1 and TRBJ1-2; no definite D call. This CDR3 has 14 amino acids. V lost 5 bases and J 8 bases, leaving 18 bases between the germline ends. From germline, CDR1 is MNHNS and CDR2 SASEGT.

This sequence joins TRBV5-1 and TRBJ2-7; D not certain. The CDR3 consists of 12 residues. The ends were cut back, 0 bases at V and 4 bases at J, with 5 bases in the middle. The germline V gene has CDR1 SGHRS and CDR2 YFSETQ. The CDR3 region is CASSLVQYEQYV. For the CDR3, the DNA is TGCGCCAGCAGCTTGGTCCAGTACGAGCAGTACGTC.

The chain combines TRBV12-3 or TRBV12-4 with TRBJ2-5; the match to TRBD1 covers 11 bases. V lost 6 bases, J lost 5 bases, and 8 bases stayed unmatched. The CDR3 has 15 amino acids. CDR3 region: CASSPDRGRRETQYF. DNA for the CDR3: TGTGCCAGCAGCCCGGACAGGGGGCGGCGGGAGACCCAGTACTTC.

This clonotype was seen once. Germline is not matched at one junction end, which may reflect a read error. The chain is built from TRBV3-1 and TRBJ2-5, with a tentative D call TRBD2 (5 bases). The CDR3 totals 14 residues. Per germline, CDR1 LGHDT and CDR2 YNNKEL (reference sequence). CDR3 DNA sequence: TGTGCCAGCAGCCAAGACACCCTTGGCGGGTCGCGCGCCTTC. Translating gives CASSQDTLGGSRAF.

This clonotype was observed many times. The chain links TRBV4-1 to TRBJ1-2, with 7 bases lining up with TRBD1. CDR1 and CDR2 (germline): MGHRA, YSYEKL. J gave up 9 bases and V 0 bases, and 4 bases lay outside the gene matches. CDR3 length: 13 amino acids. CDR3 in DNA: TGCGCCAGCAGCCAAGACCGGGACAGAAGCTACACCTTC. Translated, it gives CASSQDRDRSYTF.

This clonotype has a single count. The V and J genes are TRBV7-2 and TRBJ2-1; no firm D call. This CDR3 is built from 14 residues. The germline V gene encodes CDR1 SGHTA and CDR2 FQGNSA. Trimming stripped 2 bases from V and 8 bases from J, with 13 bases between. CDR3 sequence reads: CASSLQDSRDEQFF. Written as DNA, the CDR3 is TGTGCCAGCAGCTTACAAGACTCCCGGGATGAGCAGTTCTTC.

The CDR3 protein is CASSLTGPGTDTQYF. The CDR3 bases are TGTGCCAGCAGCTTGACAGGGCCCGGCACAGATACGCAGTATTTT. The chain joins TRBV5-6 to TRBJ2-3; D may be TRBD1 (6 bases). The CDR3 extends over 15 amino acids. Germline CDR1 SGHDT, CDR2 YYEEEE. Deletions cut 1 base from V and 1 base from J, with 10 bases between. Looking up the rest from reference TRBV5-6 and TRBJ2-3 gives the full variable domain: DAGVTQSPTHLIKTRGQQVTLRCSPKSGHDTVSWYQQALGQGPQFIFQYYEEEERQRGNFPDRFSGHQFPNYSSELNVNALLLGDSALYLCASSLTGPGTDTQYFGPGTRLTVL.

DNA of the CDR3: TGTGCCAGTAGAACTAGCGTTCACACAGATACGCAGTATTTT. Its protein product is CASRTSVHTDTQYF. This chain uses TRBV19 with TRBJ2-3, with 7 bases fitting TRBD2. The CDR3 is made up of 14 amino acids. After removal of 6 bases from V and 2 bases from J, the junction contained 5 bases not matched to a gene. Per germline, CDR1 LNHDA and CDR2 SQIVND (reference sequence).

This clonotype was counted between two and nine times. This chain links TRBV28 with TRBJ2-5, with 9 bases aligning to TRBD1. Germline V gene lookup returns CDR1 MDHEN and CDR2 SYDVKM. V gave up 5 bases and J gave up 4 bases; unmatched junction bases: 5. This CDR3 contains 14 residues. The CDR3 sequence is CASSVDRGGETQYF. CDR3 DNA: TGTGCCAGCAGTGTGGACAGGGGAGGAGAGACCCAGTACTTC.